The 10 T cell receptor beta chains reported below all come from one sample, sequenced in a study of neurological immune-mediated disorders. TCRdb itself ran the 5' RACE reads through MiXCR, one entry per CDR3 protein. The sample records around 48,000 distinct CDR3 sequences, around a tenth being singletons. The specimen sequenced was PBMCs. The source is a woman between 35 and 50 years old with HTLV-1-associated myelopathy (HAM/TSP).

At least ten counts were recorded for this clonotype. The chain is built from TRBV2 and TRBJ2-3; a weak D match, TRBD2 (6 bases). The germline V gene encodes CDR1 SNHLY and CDR2 FYNNEI. There are 14 residues in the CDR3. V was trimmed by 9 bases and J by 3 bases, leaving 16 bases between them. CDR3: CASTAVGGTDTQYF. The CDR3 bases are TGTGCCAGTACCGCAGTTGGGGGGACAGATACGCAGTATTTT.

This clonotype came up many times. The rearrangement links TRBV20-1 to TRBJ2-3; weak D call: TRBD1 (7 bases). Germline CDR1 DFQATT, CDR2 SNEGSKA (reference sequence). The CDR3 spans 20 residues. V was pared by 6 bases and J by 3 bases, with 34 bases between. CDR3 sequence (DNA): TGCAGTGCCACAACCTACAGGGGAGACGGGGGTGCTGAGGAGACAGATACGCAGTATTTT. This sequence encodes CSATTYRGDGGAEETDTQYF.

This clonotype showed up just a few times. The chain combines TRBV7-2 with TRBJ2-3; tentative D call: TRBD2 (6 bases). Germline CDR1 SGHTA, CDR2 FQGNSA. Deletions cut 4 bases from V and 5 bases from J, with 13 bases between. The CDR3 contains 14 residues. This chain's CDR3 is CASSYTGGRDTQYF. The CDR3 bases are TGTGCCAGCAGCTACACCGGGGGACGAGATACGCAGTATTTT.

V and J are TRBV9 and TRBJ2-5; TRBD2 aligns across 15 bases. The germline gives CDR1 SGDLS, CDR2 YYNGEE. V was clipped by 4 bases and J by 2 bases; unmatched bases: 9. The CDR3 runs to 18 residues. The CDR3 is CASSPFGTSGGLQETQYF. CDR3 nucleotides: TGTGCCAGCAGCCCTTTCGGGACTAGCGGGGGGCTACAAGAGACCCAGTACTTC.

Ten or more counts support this clonotype. The chain joins TRBV6-2 or TRBV6-3 to TRBJ1-2; D call uncertain. This CDR3 contains 15 residues. Trimming stripped 6 bases from V and 4 bases from J, with 18 bases between. From germline, CDR1 is MNHEY and CDR2 SVGEGT. This CDR3 is CASSYYMTPAYGYTF. As DNA, the CDR3 is TGTGCCAGCAGCTATTATATGACACCTGCCTATGGCTACACCTTC.

This clonotype has ten or more counts. This chain uses TRBV10-3 with TRBJ2-3; D is possibly TRBD2 (6 bases). This CDR3 contains 15 residues. Germline values: CDR1 ENHRY, CDR2 SYGVKD. The V end was cut by 5 bases, the J end by 0 bases, with 12 bases between. The CDR3 is CAISRGGESTDTQYF. CDR3 nucleotide sequence: TGTGCCATCAGTCGGGGCGGGGAGAGCACAGATACGCAGTATTTT.

This clonotype was recorded at least ten times. V and J are TRBV20-1 and TRBJ1-6; TRBD1 matches 7 bases. The J segment lost 8 bases and the V segment lost 0 bases, leaving 1 base of the junction unmatched. This CDR3 is 13 amino acids long. Germline values: CDR1 DFQATT, CDR2 SNEGSKA (reference sequence). The CDR3 DNA is TGCAGTGCTAGAGAAACAGGGGATTCACCCCTCCACTTT. This translates into CSARETGDSPLHF.

This clonotype turned up a few times. This chain joins TRBV4-3 and TRBJ2-3; 8 nucleotides match TRBD2. In germline, CDR1 is LGHNA, CDR2 YSLEER. The CDR3 contains 15 residues. The J segment lost 7 bases and the V segment lost 1 base, leaving 7 bases of the junction unmatched. This CDR3 reads CASSQGSRGGYTQYF. Here the CDR3 DNA reads TGCGCCAGCAGCCAAGGCTCTCGCGGGGGGTATACGCAGTATTTT.

The table lists this clonotype with many counts. Germline and junction disagree at one end, which may indicate a read error. The chain links TRBV5-7 to TRBJ2-7; 7 bases align to TRBD1. TRBV5-7 is noted as an ORF with a role that remains uncertain. CDR3 length: 13 amino acids. The CDR3 DNA reads as TGTGCCAGAAACGGGACAGTCTCCAACGAGCAGTACTTC. Its translation is CARNGTVSNEQYF.

At least ten counts were recorded for this clonotype. The chain uses TRBV6-2 or TRBV6-3 and TRBJ2-1, with a tentative D call TRBD1 (6 bases). V lost 6 bases to trimming and J lost 6 bases, with 12 bases between them. Germline lookup yields CDR1 MNHEY and CDR2 SVGEGT. The CDR3 totals 13 residues. The CDR3 protein is CASRLGQTNEQFF. The CDR3 DNA reads as TGTGCCAGCAGACTCGGACAGACCAATGAGCAGTTCTTC.